What follows are 30 T cell receptor beta chains derived from one specimen sequenced in a study of technical replicates of blood from several donors. Profiled with immunoSEQ multiplex PCR; TCRdb holds only in-frame clones, not every one. The data hold about 66,000 clones, with 91% observed a single time. Sequenced material: PBMCs. These receptors all come from a human donor in good health. Some clones in this sample may be carry-over from other donors' samples.

J is TRBJ1-4 and V is TRBV5-1, with 9 bases that match TRBD1. Germline CDR1 is SGHRS and CDR2 is YFSETQ. This CDR3 contains 15 residues. Germline trimming cut 4 bases from V and 8 bases from J; bases unmatched to any gene: 9. CDR3 DNA sequence: TGCGCCAGCAGCCCGGAGGACAGGGGACGCGAAAAACTGTTTTTT. Translated, it gives CASSPEDRGREKLFF.

This chain uses TRBV5-6 with TRBJ1-2; D is possibly TRBD1 (6 bases). Germline CDR1 and CDR2: SGHDT and YYEEEE. This CDR3 has 14 residues. Trimming took 4 bases from V and 7 from J, leaving 17 bases between them. Here the CDR3 reads CASSTVRGVRGYTF. The CDR3 DNA is TGTGCCAGCAGCACCGTCAGGGGTGTTCGTGGCTACACCTTC.

The gene calls are TRBV9 and TRBJ1-2; D ambiguous. Germline CDR1 is SGDLS and CDR2 is YYNGEE. Trimming pared 0 bases from V and 8 bases from J, leaving 14 bases between. This CDR3 has 14 residues. The CDR3 loop reads CASSVEVDSPGYTF. CDR3 bases: TGTGCCAGCAGCGTAGAAGTAGATTCGCCCGGCTACACCTTC.

The gene calls are TRBV5-6 and TRBJ2-3; the D is unclear. The CDR3 loop spans 12 amino acids. Germline CDR1 SGHDT, CDR2 YYEEEE. Trimming removed 5 bases at V and 4 bases at J, with 8 bases between. The CDR3 sequence: CASSYGADTQYF. CDR3 nucleotide sequence: TGTGCCAGCAGTTACGGTGCAGATACGCAGTATTTT.

The chain employs TRBV5-1 and TRBJ1-1, with 9 bases that match TRBD1. Per the germline V gene, CDR1 is SGHRS and CDR2 is YFSETQ. V shed 4 bases and J 0 bases; nucleotides not matched to a gene: 1. The CDR3 has 14 amino acids. The CDR3 DNA sequence: TGCGCCAGCAGCGGGGACAGGGTGAACACTGAAGCTTTCTTT. It yields the protein CASSGDRVNTEAFF.

The chain has TRBV5-4 and TRBJ1-2; 10 bases fit TRBD1. V was pared by 2 bases and J by 5 bases, with 12 bases of the junction left unmatched. This CDR3 comprises 17 residues. Per germline, CDR1 SGHNT and CDR2 YYREEE (reference sequence). Here the CDR3 reads CASSFRQGANDPYGYTF. The CDR3 coding sequence is TGTGCCAGCAGCTTCCGACAGGGGGCTAATGACCCGTATGGCTACACCTTC.

The chain combines TRBV11-2 with TRBJ2-5, with 7 nucleotides matching TRBD1. Germline V gene lookup returns CDR1 SGHAT and CDR2 FQNNGV. The CDR3 has 15 residues. V lost 5 bases and J lost 4; bases outside the gene matches: 10. The CDR3 DNA reads TGTGCCAGCAGCCTACAGACAGGGATTGGAGAGACCCAGTACTTC. Translating it yields CASSLQTGIGETQYF. The full variable domain, its missing parts supplied by reference TRBV11-2 and TRBJ2-5, is EAGVAQSPRYKIIEKRQSVAFWCNPISGHATLYWYQQILGQGPKLLIQFQNNGVVDDSQLPKDRFSAERLKGVDSTLKIQPAKLEDSAVYLCASSLQTGIGETQYFGPGTRLLVL.

J is TRBJ2-4 and V is TRBV27, with 7 bases fitting TRBD1. The length of the CDR3 is 16 residues. Germline V gene sequence: CDR1 MNHEY, CDR2 SMNVEV (reference sequence). V lost 5 bases, J lost 2 bases, and 9 bases stayed unmatched. The CDR3 protein is CASSEPGGRPKNIQYF. For the CDR3, the DNA is TGTGCCAGCAGTGAACCAGGGGGAAGGCCCAAAAACATTCAGTACTTC.

This clone was detected once. The chain joins TRBV5-1 to TRBJ2-5; 7 bases fit TRBD1. The CDR3 extends over 17 amino acids. The J segment lost 1 base and the V segment lost 1 base, leaving 10 bases of the junction unmatched. CDR1 SGHRS and CDR2 YFSETQ come from the germline V gene. The CDR3 nucleotides read TGCGCCAGCAGCTTGTATACAGGGGAAGGCGGCCAAGAGACCCAGTACTTC. Encoded protein: CASSLYTGEGGQETQYF.

V gene TRBV18 combines with J gene TRBJ2-3; the match to TRBD1 covers 7 bases. The CDR3 extends over 15 amino acids. Germline CDR1 reads KGHSH; CDR2 reads LQKENI. Unmatched junction bases numbered 7, after V lost 3 bases and J lost 4 bases. The CDR3 sequence is CASSPGQSGPDTQYF. The CDR3 DNA sequence: TGTGCCAGCTCACCGGGACAGAGTGGTCCAGATACGCAGTATTTT.

CDR3 in amino acids: CASTGLQFSETQYF. DNA of the CDR3: TGTGCCAGCACCGGGTTGCAGTTTAGCGAGACCCAGTACTTC. The chain joins TRBV11-2 to TRBJ2-5; no reliable D call. Deletions cut 7 bases from V and 5 bases from J, with 17 bases between. Germline CDR1 is SGHAT and CDR2 is FQNNGV. The CDR3 sequence is 14 residues long.

This clone showed up just a few times. This chain joins TRBV10-2 and TRBJ1-1, with 9 bases that match TRBD1. Germline loops: CDR1 WSHSY, CDR2 SAAADI. After removal of 8 bases from V and 1 base from J, the junction contained 5 bases not matched to a gene. This CDR3 is built from 14 residues. Written as DNA, the CDR3 is TGCGCCAGCCAGGACAGGGGATGGAACACTGAAGCTTTCTTT. Translating gives CASQDRGWNTEAFF.

The chain recombines TRBV19 with TRBJ2-1, with TRBD2 as a possible D gene (6 bases). The CDR3 length is 14 residues. Deletions cut 10 bases from V and 2 bases from J, with 15 bases between. Germline lookup yields CDR1 LNHDA and CDR2 SQIVND (reference sequence). For the CDR3, the DNA is TGTGCCACCACGTACGGGGGTCCCTACAATGAGCAGTTCTTC. This sequence encodes CATTYGGPYNEQFF.

J is TRBJ2-3 and V is TRBV6-4, with a weak D call TRBD1 (5 bases). Per germline, CDR1 MRHNA and CDR2 SNTAGT. V shed 3 bases and J shed 9 bases, with 10 bases lying between them. The CDR3 is 12 residues long. CDR3 nucleotide sequence: TGTGCCAGCAGTGAAATGGGGCGAACGCAGTATTTT. Its translation is CASSEMGRTQYF.

The CDR3, as DNA: TGCGCCAGCAGTGAGTCTGGGCGGGGGGAGACCCAGTACTTC. The encoded protein is CASSESGRGETQYF. The chain combines TRBV10-2 with TRBJ2-5; 7 bases line up with TRBD2. This CDR3 has 14 residues. CDR1 is WSHSY and CDR2 is SAAADI in the germline V gene. The junction had 3 bases not matched to a gene; V was cut back by 0 bases and J by 5 bases.

Note on this clone: Other DNA sequences in the sample encode the same CDR3. This chain connects TRBV7-9 to TRBJ2-5; D gene uncertain. CDR3 length equals 13 residues. Germline values: CDR1 SEHNR, CDR2 FQNEAQ (reference sequence). The V end was cut by 7 bases, the J end by 4 bases, with 13 bases between. CDR3 in DNA: TGTGCCAGCATCGATCAACTTGTAGAGACCCAGTACTTC. It translates to CASIDQLVETQYF.

This clone appeared a single time. The V and J genes are TRBV6-5 and TRBJ2-5; TRBD2 agrees at 7 bases. CDR3 size: 15 residues. CDR1 MNHEY and CDR2 SVGAGI come from the germline V gene. V was pared by 0 bases and J by 2 bases, with 3 bases of the junction left unmatched. As DNA, the CDR3 is TGTGCCAGCAGTTACTCGGGGAGGGTTCAAGAGACCCAGTACTTC. It specifies CASSYSGRVQETQYF.

The CDR3 protein is CASSQEGIGGLSGNTIYF. As DNA, the CDR3 is TGTGCCAGCAGCCAAGAAGGGATAGGAGGGCTCTCTGGAAACACCATATATTTT. J is TRBJ1-3 and V is TRBV4-2; D gene uncertain. The V gene's germline CDR1 is LGHNA and CDR2 YNFKEQ. There are 18 residues in the CDR3. Trimming pared 0 bases from V and 0 bases from J, leaving 15 bases between.

This chain joins TRBV15 and TRBJ1-2; no firm D call. Trimming stripped 0 bases from V and 4 bases from J, with 12 bases between. CDR1 LNHNV and CDR2 YYDKDF come from the germline V gene (reference sequence). CDR3 length equals 15 residues. The CDR3 here is CATSRDQQAAYGYTF. In DNA form, the CDR3 reads TGTGCCACCAGCAGAGATCAGCAGGCCGCCTATGGCTACACCTTC.

This chain joins TRBV6-5 and TRBJ1-2; 8 bases agree with TRBD1. The junction had 7 bases not matched to a gene; V was cut back by 5 bases and J by 5 bases. CDR1 MNHEY and CDR2 SVGAGI come from the germline V gene. The CDR3 runs to 14 residues. This chain's CDR3 is CASSTDRGSYGYTF. CDR3 DNA sequence: TGTGCCAGCAGTACCGACAGGGGAAGTTATGGCTACACCTTC.

This chain links TRBV4-3 with TRBJ2-7; D gene unclear. CDR1 is LGHNA, CDR2 YSLEER, per germline. The CDR3 runs to 13 residues. V was clipped by 0 bases and J by 1 base, with 4 bases between them. Here the CDR3 DNA reads TGCGCCAGCAGCCAAGATTATTCCTACGAGCAGTACTTC. Protein sequence: CASSQDYSYEQYF.

CDR3 bases: TGTGCCAGCAGCTTGCGTTTCAGGTCGCGAACGAACACCGGGGAGCTGTTTTTT. It encodes CASSLRFRSRTNTGELFF. J is TRBJ2-2 and V is TRBV5-6; no clear D. The V gene's germline CDR1 is SGHDT and CDR2 YYEEEE. CDR3 length: 18 residues. Trimming removed 1 base from V and 0 bases from J, with 16 bases in between.

This clone was seen many times. V is TRBV5-4 and J is TRBJ2-7; 8 positions match TRBD1. The CDR3 extends over 15 amino acids. Germline V CDR1 and CDR2: SGHNT, YYREEE (reference sequence). With V trimmed by 0 bases and J by 3 bases, 5 bases remained unmatched. The CDR3 DNA sequence: TGTGCCAGCAGCTTGGTGCCAGGGGGCTTCTACGAGCAGTACTTC. This encodes CASSLVPGGFYEQYF.

The J gene is TRBJ1-4, the V gene TRBV4-1; no clear D. CDR3 length: 17 amino acids. Germline V lookup: CDR1 MGHRA, CDR2 YSYEKL. Trimming took off 1 base at V and 7 bases at J, with 19 bases between the two ends. The CDR3: CASSQGPGRSLGEKLFF. Here the CDR3 DNA reads TGCGCCAGCAGCCAAGGCCCTGGGAGGTCATTGGGTGAAAAACTGTTTTTT.

The chain is built from TRBV4-3 and TRBJ2-6, with D possibly TRBD1 on 6 matching bases. V dropped 4 bases and J dropped 0 bases, with 13 bases sitting between them. Germline CDR1 LGHNA, CDR2 YSLEER. The CDR3 length is 17 residues. The CDR3 spells CASSLRTAYSGANVLTF. CDR3 nucleotides: TGCGCCAGCAGCCTGAGGACAGCCTACTCTGGGGCCAACGTCCTGACTTTC.

This chain links TRBV19 with TRBJ2-3, with TRBD2 as a possible D gene (6 bases). This CDR3 has 18 residues. The germline V gene encodes CDR1 LNHDA and CDR2 SQIVND (reference sequence). Trimming pared 0 bases from V and 8 bases from J, leaving 24 bases between. CDR3 residues: CASSIEGGRGLAQTTQYF. The CDR3 bases are TGTGCCAGTAGTATAGAGGGCGGGCGGGGCCTAGCACAGACTACGCAGTATTTT.

V gene TRBV6-6 combines with J gene TRBJ2-7, with TRBD1 matching 8 bases. Germline V gene sequence: CDR1 MNHNY, CDR2 SVGAGI (reference sequence). The CDR3 contains 16 residues. Trimming took 5 bases from V and 11 from J; bases not matched to a gene: 20. The CDR3 DNA follows: TGTGCCAGCAGTCCCCGACGGGGACAGGAAACCAATAACGAGTACTTC. Translation gives CASSPRRGQETNNEYF.

This sequence joins TRBV18 and TRBJ1-1; D is unclear. Trimming left V 1 base short and J 1 base short, with 7 bases between. The CDR3 has 14 amino acids. Germline CDR1 reads KGHSH; CDR2 reads LQKENI. The CDR3 region is CASSPLAKNTEAFF. The CDR3 region has the DNA TGTGCCAGCTCACCACTAGCTAAGAACACTGAAGCTTTCTTT.

The V and J genes are TRBV18 and TRBJ2-7; 7 bases are shared with TRBD1. The CDR3 is 16 amino acids. V lost 2 bases, J lost 6 bases, and 13 bases stayed unmatched. Looked up from germline, CDR1 is KGHSH and CDR2 is LQKENI. The CDR3, as DNA: TGTGCCAGCTCACCAACAACCGGGACAGCTCCTATCGAGCAGTACTTC. Protein product: CASSPTTGTAPIEQYF.

CDR3 coding DNA: TGTGCCAGCAGCGTAGCTGGCCCTAGCGGGGGCAATGAGCAGTTCTTC. Protein: CASSVAGPSGGNEQFF. The rearrangement links TRBV9 to TRBJ2-1, with 10 bases fitting TRBD2. Germline V lookup: CDR1 SGDLS, CDR2 YYNGEE. The CDR3 length is 16 residues. The V segment lost 0 bases and the J segment 6 bases; nucleotides outside the gene matches: 6. Full variable domain (missing parts from reference TRBV9 and TRBJ2-1): DSGVTQTPKHLITATGQRVTLRCSPRSGDLSVYWYQQSLDQGLQFLIQYYNGEERAKGNILERFSAQQFPDLHSELNLSSLELGDSALYFCASSVAGPSGGNEQFFGPGTRLTVL.